Below are 14 T cell receptor beta chains sequenced from a single sample in a study of response to subunit inactivated influenza vaccine. TCRdb independently ran MiXCR on the RT-PCR reads; one entry per CDR3 protein. The top ten hold around 14% of the sample, which has fewer than 600,000 distinct CDR3 sequences, approximately 7.2% seen once. The material was PBMCs from blood, obtained about 23 months after vaccination. The receptors originated from a man between 50 and 69 years old who received an inactivated influenza vaccine.

Only a few counts were recorded for this clonotype. This chain joins TRBV7-2 and TRBJ2-7; the match to TRBD2 covers 11 bases. CDR3 length: 16 residues. Germline assignment: CDR1 SGHTA and CDR2 FQGNSA. The V and J ends lost 5 bases and 1 base, in that order; junction bases with no gene match: 7. In DNA form, the CDR3 reads TGTGCCAGCAGCCCCCAACCTAGCGGGAGGTCCTACGAGCAGTACTTC. Its translation is CASSPQPSGRSYEQYF.

The gene calls are TRBV9 and TRBJ2-1; tentatively, D is TRBD1 (7 bases). Germline CDR1 reads SGDLS; CDR2 reads YYNGEE. Trimming shortened V by 0 bases and J by 5 bases, and 12 bases separated the two germline ends. The CDR3 totals 15 residues. This chain's CDR3 is CASSVAGRGDNEQFF. CDR3 bases: TGTGCCAGCAGCGTAGCGGGCAGGGGGGACAATGAGCAGTTCTTC.

This chain connects TRBV11-2 to TRBJ2-3; D gene unclear. The V end was cut by 0 bases, the J end by 3 bases, with 10 bases between. CDR3 size: 15 residues. CDR1 and CDR2 from the germline V gene are SGHAT and FQNNGV. CDR3 sequence: CASSLDASRTDTQYF. CDR3 DNA sequence: TGTGCCAGCAGCTTAGATGCTAGTCGAACAGATACGCAGTATTTT.

This clonotype was counted between two and nine times. This chain links TRBV28 with TRBJ1-1; no definite D call. The CDR3 is 13 residues long. The V gene lost 7 bases and the J gene lost 0 bases, with 9 bases spanning the gap. From germline, CDR1 is MDHEN and CDR2 SYDVKM. The CDR3 spells CASTPSMNTEAFF. Here the CDR3 DNA reads TGTGCCAGCACCCCGTCCATGAACACTGAAGCTTTCTTT.

This clonotype was recorded many times. The rearrangement joins TRBV25-1 to TRBJ1-2; D not resolved. Trimming stripped 3 bases from V and 8 bases from J, with 16 bases between. The germline CDR1 and CDR2 sequences are MGHDK and SYGVNS. The CDR3 loop spans 14 amino acids. CDR3 DNA: TGTGCCAGCAGTGACCCCGGGAGGCTTAAGGGCTACACCTTC. Translation gives CASSDPGRLKGYTF.

J is TRBJ2-7 and V is TRBV10-3; TRBD2 matches at 7 bases. The CDR3 length is 16 residues. V trimming: 0 bases; J trimming: 0 bases; junction bases outside the gene matches: 5. Germline-derived CDR1 and CDR2 are ENHRY and SYGVKD. The DNA for the CDR3 is TGTGCCATCAGTGAGTCGGGCGCTAGCGGCTCCTACGAGCAGTACTTC. Translating it yields CAISESGASGSYEQYF.

The V gene is TRBV6-2 or TRBV6-3, the J gene TRBJ2-7; no clear D gene. The germline V gene encodes CDR1 MNHEY and CDR2 SVGEGT. This CDR3 has 15 residues. Trimming took 2 bases from V and 5 from J, leaving 16 bases between them. The CDR3 DNA reads TGTGCCAGCAGTTACCCATCCGCTGGGTTCGACGAGCAGTACTTC. It is translated as CASSYPSAGFDEQYF.

The rearrangement joins TRBV19 to TRBJ2-4, with D hard to call. Trimming removed 0 bases from V and 6 bases from J, with 9 bases in between. Germline V gives CDR1 LNHDA, CDR2 SQIVND (reference sequence). The CDR3 length is 14 residues. The CDR3 is CASSIEAYRNIQYF. The DNA for the CDR3 is TGTGCCAGTAGTATAGAGGCCTACCGAAACATTCAGTACTTC.

J is TRBJ2-7 and V is TRBV7-2; D is possibly TRBD1 (6 bases). There are 14 residues in the CDR3. V shed 1 base and J shed 4 bases, with 11 bases lying between them. Germline CDR1 and CDR2: SGHTA and FQGNSA. CDR3 in DNA: TGTGCCAGCAGCTTAGACAGGGAATTTTACGAGCAGTACTTC. Its translation: CASSLDREFYEQYF.

This clonotype occurred many times. The DNA of the CDR3 is TGCGCCAGCAGCTTGTGGTTGTCCGGGACAGGGGGCGCGCGATACAATGAGCAGTTCTTC. Translating gives CASSLWLSGTGGARYNEQFF. The gene calls are TRBV5-1 and TRBJ2-1; 12 bases line up with TRBD1. Germline V gives CDR1 SGHRS, CDR2 YFSETQ. This CDR3 has 20 amino acids. Trimming removed 1 base from V and 4 bases from J; junction bases left unmatched: 15. Based on the CDR3 plus reference TRBV5-1 and TRBJ2-1, the full variable domain is KAGVTQTPRYLIKTRGQQVTLSCSPISGHRSVSWYQQTPGQGLQFLFEYFSETQRNKGNFPGRFSGRQFSNSRSEMNVSTLELGDSALYLCASSLWLSGTGGARYNEQFFGPGTRLTVL.

This clonotype has a handful of counts. V gene TRBV18 combines with J gene TRBJ1-1; no reliable D call. The CDR3 consists of 15 residues. V dropped 0 bases and J dropped 4 bases, with 12 bases sitting between them. Germline V gene sequence: CDR1 KGHSH, CDR2 LQKENI. CDR3 sequence (DNA): TGTGCCAGCTCACCACCGGCGGGTAGAACCACTGAAGCTTTCTTT. It specifies CASSPPAGRTTEAFF.

This clonotype has only a few counts. This sequence joins TRBV19 and TRBJ2-3, with D possibly matching TRBD2 (6 bases). The CDR3 is 16 residues long. V shed 6 bases and J shed 3 bases, with 19 bases lying between them. The germline V gene encodes CDR1 LNHDA and CDR2 SQIVND (reference sequence). The CDR3 bases are TGTGCCAGTAGGGGACTCGTTGGGGTCGTTACAGATACGCAGTATTTT. Its translation is CASRGLVGVVTDTQYF.

A few counts support this clonotype. This chain links TRBV5-1 with TRBJ1-6, with TRBD1 as a possible D gene (6 bases). Germline CDR1 and CDR2: SGHRS and YFSETQ. The CDR3 has 16 residues. Between the trimmed V and J ends, which lost 4 bases and 7 bases, there was a span of 18 bases. CDR3 residues: CASSPGTTGGNSPLHF. The CDR3 nucleotides are TGCGCCAGCAGCCCTGGAACGACAGGCGGAAATTCACCCCTCCACTTT.

This clonotype has just one count. A much larger clone is a single base away; this may be a read error. The genes are TRBV6-5 and TRBJ2-3; D is uncertain. CDR3 size: 13 residues. Looked up from germline, CDR1 is MNHEY and CDR2 is SVGAGI. The CDR3, as DNA: TGTGCCAGCAGTCACTCAGAGCCAGATACGCAGTATTTT. Translating it yields CASSHSEPDTQYF.